A single sample gave rise to the 21 T cell receptor beta chains below, sequenced in a study of identical twins. TCRdb re-called the 5' RACE reads through MiXCR, storing one row per CDR3 protein. The sample lists 500,000 to 550,000 distinct CDR3 sequences; about 20% were seen once. These data also featured in a second study, about T cells expressing NK-cell markers.

Sequenced material: CD4+ T cells sorted from blood. Receptors originate from a woman between 18 and 29 years old in good health.

This clonotype was picked up a small number of times. The rearrangement uses TRBV20-1 and TRBJ1-2, with a weak D call TRBD1 (5 bases). The V gene's germline CDR1 is DFQATT and CDR2 SNEGSKA (reference sequence). V dropped 6 bases and J dropped 8 bases, with 16 bases sitting between them. The CDR3 length is 12 residues. CDR3 nucleotide sequence: TGCAGTGCAGAGCGGGACCTTATCGGCTACACCTTC. As protein: CSAERDLIGYTF.

The chain uses TRBV7-2 and TRBJ2-2; unclear D gene. Germline CDR1 reads SGHTA; CDR2 reads FQGNSA. There are 15 residues in the CDR3. The ends were cut back, 0 bases at V and 6 bases at J, with 11 bases in the middle. Written as DNA, the CDR3 is TGTGCCAGCAGCTTAGCGGCCTTATCGGCCGGGGAGCTGTTTTTT. Encoded protein: CASSLAALSAGELFF.

At least ten counts were recorded for this clonotype. This chain joins TRBV5-5 and TRBJ2-4; 14 bases align to TRBD2. This CDR3 region has 17 residues. V gave up 0 bases and J gave up 3 bases; unmatched junction bases: 2. CDR1 is SGHKS, CDR2 YYEKEE, per germline (reference sequence). The CDR3 is CASSLGLAGGLKNIQYF. In DNA, the CDR3 is TGTGCCAGCAGCTTGGGACTAGCGGGAGGGCTCAAAAACATTCAGTACTTC.

The rearrangement links TRBV5-8 to TRBJ1-2, with 11 bases aligning to TRBD1. V gave up 8 bases and J gave up 6 bases; unmatched junction bases: 9. CDR1 SGHTS and CDR2 YDEGEE come from the germline V gene. The CDR3 runs 14 residues. CDR3 in DNA: TGTGCCAGGAGCCCGGTGGGACAGGGGGATGGCTACACCTTC. The encoded protein is CARSPVGQGDGYTF.

Many counts were recorded for this clonotype. The gene calls are TRBV12-3 or TRBV12-4 and TRBJ1-5, with 7 bases that match TRBD1. The CDR3 runs to 16 residues. The V segment lost 5 bases and the J segment 6 bases; nucleotides outside the gene matches: 13. The CDR3: CASSSPGGGLGQPQHF. CDR3 nucleotide sequence: TGTGCCAGCAGTAGTCCTGGAGGGGGCTTAGGTCAGCCCCAGCATTTT.

The J gene is TRBJ1-6, the V gene TRBV12-3 or TRBV12-4, with D perhaps matching TRBD1 (6 bases). This CDR3 comprises 16 residues. Trimming took off 0 bases at V and 4 bases at J, with 10 bases between the two ends. Written as DNA, the CDR3 is TGTGCCAGCAGTTTAGCGCGGACAGCTTATAATTCACCCCTCCACTTT. Encoded protein: CASSLARTAYNSPLHF.

This clonotype was observed a handful of times. The V call is TRBV7-9, the J call TRBJ2-5, with 9 bases fitting TRBD2. The CDR3 extends over 15 amino acids. From germline, CDR1 is SEHNR and CDR2 FQNEAQ (reference sequence). Trimming removed 1 base from V and 5 bases from J; junction bases left unmatched: 5. The CDR3 loop reads CASSLGLAGTETQYF. The CDR3 DNA reads TGTGCCAGCAGCTTAGGGCTAGCGGGGACGGAGACCCAGTACTTC. The full variable domain, with the rest looked up from reference TRBV7-9 and TRBJ2-5, is DTGVSQNPRHKITKRGQNVTFRCDPISEHNRLYWYRQTLGQGPEFLTYFQNEAQLEKSRLLSDRFSAERPKGSFSTLEIQRTEQGDSAMYLCASSLGLAGTETQYFGPGTRLLVL.

This clonotype was counted a few times. V gene TRBV9 combines with J gene TRBJ2-7; D uncertain. This CDR3 has 14 amino acids. Trimming removed 0 bases from V and 0 bases from J, with 7 bases in between. Germline CDR1 and CDR2: SGDLS and YYNGEE. CDR3 sequence (DNA): TGTGCCAGCAGCGTAGGCCCTAACTCCTACGAGCAGTACTTC. Its translation is CASSVGPNSYEQYF. The full variable domain, completed using reference TRBV9 and TRBJ2-7, is DSGVTQTPKHLITATGQRVTLRCSPRSGDLSVYWYQQSLDQGLQFLIQYYNGEERAKGNILERFSAQQFPDLHSELNLSSLELGDSALYFCASSVGPNSYEQYFGPGTRLTVT.

This clonotype occurred once. V is TRBV7-9 and J is TRBJ2-7; 9 bases map to TRBD1. The J segment lost 5 bases and the V segment lost 7 bases, leaving 9 bases of the junction unmatched. This CDR3 is built from 14 residues. CDR1 is SEHNR, CDR2 FQNEAQ, per germline (reference sequence). The CDR3 DNA follows: TGTGCCAGCACCATTAGGGACAGGGCTGACGAGCAGTACTTC. Translation gives CASTIRDRADEQYF.

This clonotype appeared a few times. The chain employs TRBV24-1 and TRBJ2-1, with 9 bases matching TRBD2. Germline CDR1 reads KGHDR; CDR2 reads SFDVKD. This CDR3 has 18 residues. J gave up 2 bases and V 3 bases, and 10 bases lay outside the gene matches. CDR3 residues: CATSDRYSREGAYNEQFF. In DNA form, the CDR3 reads TGTGCCACCAGTGATCGATACTCGCGGGAGGGTGCCTACAATGAGCAGTTCTTC.

A few counts support this clonotype. This chain links TRBV20-1 with TRBJ2-3; 13 bases line up with TRBD2. The CDR3 length is 14 residues. Losses at the gene ends were 3 bases for V and 8 bases for J; bases not matched to a gene: 5. Germline CDR1 DFQATT, CDR2 SNEGSKA (reference sequence). The CDR3 reads CSARTSGGFGTQYF. The CDR3 bases are TGCAGTGCTAGGACTAGCGGGGGGTTCGGTACGCAGTATTTT.

This chain joins TRBV20-1 and TRBJ2-7; the match to TRBD2 covers 7 bases. After removal of 5 bases from V and 3 bases from J, the junction contained 7 bases not matched to a gene. CDR1 and CDR2 from the germline V gene are DFQATT and SNEGSKA (reference sequence). The CDR3 spans 13 residues. CDR3 sequence reads: CSAGRGLGYEQYF. The DNA of the CDR3 is TGCAGTGCTGGGAGGGGTCTAGGCTACGAGCAGTACTTC.

The V and J genes are TRBV7-3 and TRBJ2-1; 11 bases fit TRBD2. CDR1 is SGHTA and CDR2 is FQGTGA in the germline V gene. V was pared by 6 bases and J by 6 bases, with 19 bases of the junction left unmatched. This CDR3 comprises 19 residues. CDR3 DNA: TGTGCCAGCAGTTCTTACGTACTAGCGGGAGCGATGGGCCTCAATGAGCAGTTCTTC. Translation: CASSSYVLAGAMGLNEQFF.

This clonotype was detected ten times or more. This sequence joins TRBV12-3 or TRBV12-4 and TRBJ1-5; TRBD1 might be the D (5 bases). V was clipped by 6 bases and J by 5 bases, with 8 bases between them. This CDR3 has 12 residues. This CDR3 is CASSFRDQPQHF. The CDR3 bases are TGTGCCAGCAGCTTCAGGGATCAGCCCCAGCATTTT.

The rearrangement uses TRBV7-9 and TRBJ1-6; D ambiguous. V was shortened by 1 base and J by 10 bases, with 11 bases between the two germline ends. Germline-derived CDR1 and CDR2 are SEHNR and FQNEAQ (reference sequence). The CDR3 is made up of 14 amino acids. The CDR3 bases are TGTGCCAGCAGCTTAGGCAGGAACCCCTCACCCCTCCACTTT. It is translated as CASSLGRNPSPLHF.

The V and J genes are TRBV20-1 and TRBJ2-3; 8 nucleotides agree with TRBD2. The CDR3 runs 14 residues. Germline CDR1 reads DFQATT; CDR2 reads SNEGSKA (reference sequence). Germline trimming cut 3 bases from V and 4 bases from J; bases unmatched to any gene: 6. As DNA, the CDR3 is TGCAGTGCTAGCCGCGGGGGGCCTCCAGATACGCAGTATTTT. Its protein product is CSASRGGPPDTQYF.

V gene TRBV27 combines with J gene TRBJ2-1; D not certain. The germline gives CDR1 MNHEY, CDR2 SMNVEV (reference sequence). Trimming removed 0 bases at V and 4 bases at J, with 10 bases between. This CDR3 is built from 15 residues. The CDR3 loop reads CASSLSTRPYNEQFF. The CDR3 coding sequence is TGTGCCAGCAGTTTATCAACAAGACCGTACAATGAGCAGTTCTTC.

A single count supports this clonotype. This sequence joins TRBV6-6 and TRBJ1-5, with D tentatively TRBD1 (5 bases). This CDR3 comprises 13 residues. CDR1 and CDR2 (germline): MNHNY, SVGAGI (reference sequence). Trimming pared 11 bases from V and 0 bases from J, leaving 11 bases between. In DNA, the CDR3 is TGTGCCGGGGCCCCGTATAGCAATCAGCCCCAGCATTTT. This encodes CAGAPYSNQPQHF.

The genes are TRBV18 and TRBJ2-1; 8 bases align to TRBD2. Trimming at V came to 2 bases and at J to 6 bases, leaving 6 bases not matched to a gene. CDR3 size: 15 residues. From germline, CDR1 is KGHSH and CDR2 LQKENI. The CDR3 DNA reads TGTGCCAGCTCACCAATCGGCGGGAGGAGCAATGAGCAGTTCTTC. Encoded protein: CASSPIGGRSNEQFF.

The rearrangement joins TRBV12-3 or TRBV12-4 to TRBJ1-5; tentatively, D is TRBD1 (5 bases). The CDR3 consists of 15 residues. With 3 bases removed from V and 1 base from J, the gap between germline ends came to 10 bases. CDR3 residues: CASSFGGLSNQPQHF. The CDR3 DNA follows: TGTGCCAGCAGTTTTGGGGGTTTGAGCAATCAGCCCCAGCATTTT.

This clonotype was observed a handful of times. The gene calls are TRBV20-1 and TRBJ2-7; no clear D gene. Germline CDR1 DFQATT, CDR2 SNEGSKA (reference sequence). V lost 2 bases and J lost 0, with 8 bases in between. The CDR3 covers 13 residues. The DNA of the CDR3 is TGCAGTGCTAGACGGGTGAGCTCCTACGAGCAGTACTTC. Translation: CSARRVSSYEQYF.